These 8 T cell receptor beta chains originate from one sample sequenced in a study of OX40 agonist ivuxolimab in advanced cancers. Libraries were prepared by immunoSEQ multiplex PCR; TCRdb keeps only in-frame clonotypes and omits some of them. The sample lists over 55,000 clones, less than 90% occurring once. Sequenced material: CD4+ or CD8+ T cells sorted from blood, taken in a trial of the OX40 agonist ivuxolimab. Receptors originate from an adult with an advanced solid tumor such as melanoma, head and neck, liver or kidney cancer.

V gene TRBV5-1 combines with J gene TRBJ2-2; perhaps TRBD1 as D (6 bases). CDR1 and CDR2 from the germline V gene are SGHRS and YFSETQ. The CDR3 is made up of 16 amino acids. Trimming removed 5 bases at V and 4 bases at J, with 18 bases between. DNA of the CDR3: TGCGCCAGCAGGACGAGGGACACTTCGGGCACCGGGGAGCTGTTTTTT. This gives the protein CASRTRDTSGTGELFF.

The chain uses TRBV9 and TRBJ2-1; 11 bases line up with TRBD2. The J segment lost 0 bases and the V segment lost 2 bases, leaving 4 bases of the junction unmatched. The length of the CDR3 is 17 residues. CDR1 is SGDLS, CDR2 YYNGEE, per germline. CDR3 in amino acids: CASSVTTSGSSYNEQFF. The CDR3 DNA reads TGTGCCAGCAGCGTTACAACTAGCGGGAGCTCCTACAATGAGCAGTTCTTC.

This clone came up once. This chain uses TRBV30 with TRBJ2-3, with unresolved D. CDR3 size: 13 residues. V was shortened by 2 bases and J by 2 bases, with 8 bases between the two germline ends. In germline, CDR1 is GTSNPN, CDR2 SVGIG (reference sequence). The CDR3 nucleotides read TGTGCCTGGAGTCCTTCCAACACAGATACGCAGTATTTT. Its protein is CAWSPSNTDTQYF.

The V gene is TRBV28, the J gene TRBJ1-5; 7 nucleotides line up with TRBD1. J gave up 9 bases and V 6 bases, and 5 bases lay outside the gene matches. The CDR3 is 12 residues long. Germline CDR1 is MDHEN and CDR2 is SYDVKM. This CDR3 is CASRTGLLPQHF. CDR3 sequence (DNA): TGTGCCAGCAGGACAGGGCTTTTGCCCCAGCATTTT.

The V call is TRBV6-5, the J call TRBJ1-4; 7 bases fit TRBD1. The germline V gene encodes CDR1 MNHEY and CDR2 SVGAGI. The CDR3 is 15 amino acids. Losses at the gene ends were 2 bases for V and 6 bases for J; bases not matched to a gene: 6. Here the CDR3 reads CASSYRGPAHEKLFF. As DNA, the CDR3 is TGTGCCAGCAGTTACAGGGGGCCAGCCCATGAAAAACTGTTTTTT.

This rearrangement joins TRBV5-6 to TRBJ2-1; D possibly corresponds to TRBD2 (5 bases). This CDR3 contains 17 residues. The V end was cut by 0 bases, the J end by 5 bases, with 18 bases between. The V gene's germline CDR1 is SGHDT and CDR2 YYEEEE. CDR3 DNA sequence: TGTGCCAGCAGCTTGGGAGAAAGGCGACTATCAGACAATGAGCAGTTCTTC. It encodes CASSLGERRLSDNEQFF.

The table lists this clone with a few counts. The chain combines TRBV6-1 with TRBJ2-2; 8 bases align to TRBD1. The CDR3 is 14 residues long. V was clipped by 4 bases and J by 6 bases; unmatched bases: 4. Germline CDR1 is MNHNS and CDR2 is SASEGT. CDR3 sequence: CASSVDRGAGELFF. The CDR3 nucleotides read TGTGCCAGCAGTGTCGACAGGGGCGCCGGGGAGCTGTTTTTT.

V and J are TRBV5-1 and TRBJ1-1, with D hard to call. Trimming pared 0 bases from V and 8 bases from J, leaving 8 bases between. Germline-derived CDR1 and CDR2 are SGHRS and YFSETQ. This CDR3 comprises 12 residues. The CDR3 DNA is TGCGCCAGCAGCTTGGTCGGGCCCGAAGCTTTCTTT. Residues: CASSLVGPEAFF. Variable domain in full (rest from reference TRBV5-1 and TRBJ1-1): KAGVTQTPRYLIKTRGQQVTLSCSPISGHRSVSWYQQTPGQGLQFLFEYFSETQRNKGNFPGRFSGRQFSNSRSEMNVSTLELGDSALYLCASSLVGPEAFFGQGTRLTVV.